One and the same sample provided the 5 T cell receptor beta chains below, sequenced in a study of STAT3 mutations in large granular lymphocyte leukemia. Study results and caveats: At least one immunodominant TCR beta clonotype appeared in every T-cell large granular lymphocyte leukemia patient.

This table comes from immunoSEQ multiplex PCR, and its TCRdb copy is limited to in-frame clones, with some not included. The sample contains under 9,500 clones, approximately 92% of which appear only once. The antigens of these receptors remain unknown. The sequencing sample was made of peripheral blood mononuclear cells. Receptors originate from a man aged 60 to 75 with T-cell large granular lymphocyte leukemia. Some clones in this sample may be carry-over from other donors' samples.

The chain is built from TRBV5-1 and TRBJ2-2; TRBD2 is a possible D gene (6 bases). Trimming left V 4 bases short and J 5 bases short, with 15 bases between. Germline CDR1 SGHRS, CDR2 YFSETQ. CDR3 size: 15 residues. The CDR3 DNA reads TGCGCCAGCAGCGTGGGCGGCGGAGGGACCGGGGAGCTGTTTTTT. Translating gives CASSVGGGGTGELFF.

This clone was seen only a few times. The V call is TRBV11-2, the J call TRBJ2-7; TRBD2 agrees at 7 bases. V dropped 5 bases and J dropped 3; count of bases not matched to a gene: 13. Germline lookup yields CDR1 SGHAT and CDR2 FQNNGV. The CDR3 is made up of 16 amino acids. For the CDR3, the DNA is TGTGCCAGCAGCCCGCTCGGGGGGAAGACTTACTACGAGCAGTACTTC. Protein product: CASSPLGGKTYYEQYF.

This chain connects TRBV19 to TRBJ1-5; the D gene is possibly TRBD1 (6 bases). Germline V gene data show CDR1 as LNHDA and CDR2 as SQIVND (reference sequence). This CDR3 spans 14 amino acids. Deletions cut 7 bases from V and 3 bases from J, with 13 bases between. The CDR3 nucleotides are TGTGCCAGTACCGCTACAGGGTCCAATCAGCCCCAGCATTTT. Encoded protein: CASTATGSNQPQHF. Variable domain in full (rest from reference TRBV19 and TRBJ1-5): DGGITQSPKYLFRKEGQNVTLSCEQNLNHDAMYWYRQDPGQGLRLIYYSQIVNDFQKGDIAEGYSVSREKKESFPLTVTSAQKNPTAFYLCASTATGSNQPQHFGDGTRLSIL.

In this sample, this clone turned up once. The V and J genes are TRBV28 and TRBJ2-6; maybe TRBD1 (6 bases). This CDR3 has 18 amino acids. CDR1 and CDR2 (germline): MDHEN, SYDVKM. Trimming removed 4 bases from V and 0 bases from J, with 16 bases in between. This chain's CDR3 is CASSSVGAEHSGANVLTF. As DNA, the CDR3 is TGTGCCAGCAGTTCCGTGGGGGCAGAACACTCTGGGGCCAACGTCCTGACTTTC.

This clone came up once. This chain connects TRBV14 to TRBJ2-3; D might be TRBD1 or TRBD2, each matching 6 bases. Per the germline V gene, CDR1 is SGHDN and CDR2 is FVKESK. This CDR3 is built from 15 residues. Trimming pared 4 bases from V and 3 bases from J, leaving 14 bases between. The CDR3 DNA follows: TGTGCCAGCAGCCTAGGGGGGCGCGGGACAGATACGCAGTATTTT. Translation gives CASSLGGRGTDTQYF.